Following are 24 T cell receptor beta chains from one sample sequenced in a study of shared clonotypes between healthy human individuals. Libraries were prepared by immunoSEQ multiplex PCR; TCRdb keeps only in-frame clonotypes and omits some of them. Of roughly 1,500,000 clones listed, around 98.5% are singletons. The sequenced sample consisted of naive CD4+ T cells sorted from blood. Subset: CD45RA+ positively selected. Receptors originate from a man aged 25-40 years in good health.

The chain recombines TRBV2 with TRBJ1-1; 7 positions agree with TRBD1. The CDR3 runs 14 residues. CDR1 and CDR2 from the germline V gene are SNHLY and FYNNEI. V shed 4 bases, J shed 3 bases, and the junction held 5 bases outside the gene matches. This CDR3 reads CASSVEGADTEAFF. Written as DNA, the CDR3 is TGTGCCAGCAGTGTCGAGGGGGCGGACACTGAAGCTTTCTTT.

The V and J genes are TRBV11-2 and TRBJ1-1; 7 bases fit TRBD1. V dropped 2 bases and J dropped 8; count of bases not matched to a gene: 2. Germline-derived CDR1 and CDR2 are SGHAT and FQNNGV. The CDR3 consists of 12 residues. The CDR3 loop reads CASSLRGREAFF. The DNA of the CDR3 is TGTGCCAGCAGCTTAAGGGGGCGGGAAGCTTTCTTT.

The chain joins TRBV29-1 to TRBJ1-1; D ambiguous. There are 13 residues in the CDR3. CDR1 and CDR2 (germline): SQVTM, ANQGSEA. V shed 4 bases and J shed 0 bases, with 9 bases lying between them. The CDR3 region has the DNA TGCAGCGTTGTCCCGAGGATGAACACTGAAGCTTTCTTT. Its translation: CSVVPRMNTEAFF.

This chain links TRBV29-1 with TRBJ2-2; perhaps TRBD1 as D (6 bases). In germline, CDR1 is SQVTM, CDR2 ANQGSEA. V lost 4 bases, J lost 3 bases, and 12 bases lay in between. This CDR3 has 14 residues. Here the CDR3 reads CSVGGRTDTGELFF. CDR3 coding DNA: TGCAGCGTTGGGGGCCGGACAGACACCGGGGAGCTGTTTTTT.

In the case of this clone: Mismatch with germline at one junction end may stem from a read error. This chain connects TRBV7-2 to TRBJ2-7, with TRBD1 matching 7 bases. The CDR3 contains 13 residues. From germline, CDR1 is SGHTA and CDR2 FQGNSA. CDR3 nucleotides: TGTGCCAGCAGCTACCTCGGAAAGGGACAGCGTCACTTC. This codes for CASSYLGKGQRHF.

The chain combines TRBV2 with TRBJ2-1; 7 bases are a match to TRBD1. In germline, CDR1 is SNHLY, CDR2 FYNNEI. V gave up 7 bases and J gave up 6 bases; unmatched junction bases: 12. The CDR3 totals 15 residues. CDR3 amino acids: CASMKDGDSSNEQFF. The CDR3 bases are TGTGCCAGCATGAAGGATGGGGACAGTTCCAATGAGCAGTTCTTC.

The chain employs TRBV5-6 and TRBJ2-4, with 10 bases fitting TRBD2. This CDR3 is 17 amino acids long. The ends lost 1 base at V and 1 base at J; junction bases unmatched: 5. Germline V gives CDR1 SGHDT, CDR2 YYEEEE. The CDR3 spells CASSLLPSGSAKNIQYF. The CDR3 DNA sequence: TGTGCCAGCAGCTTGCTACCTAGCGGGAGTGCCAAAAACATTCAGTACTTC.

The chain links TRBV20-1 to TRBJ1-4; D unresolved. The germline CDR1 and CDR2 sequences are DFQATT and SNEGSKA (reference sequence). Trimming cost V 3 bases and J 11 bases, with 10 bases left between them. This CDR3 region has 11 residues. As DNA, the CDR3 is TGCAGTGCTAGCGGACCCGACAAACTGTTTTTT. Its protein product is CSASGPDKLFF.

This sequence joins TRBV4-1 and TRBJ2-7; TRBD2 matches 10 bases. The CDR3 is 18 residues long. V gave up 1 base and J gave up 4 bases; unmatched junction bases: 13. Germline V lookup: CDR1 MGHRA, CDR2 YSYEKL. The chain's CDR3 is CASSQAVPSGSNVYEQYF. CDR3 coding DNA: TGCGCCAGCAGCCAAGCGGTGCCTAGCGGGAGTAACGTTTACGAGCAGTACTTC.

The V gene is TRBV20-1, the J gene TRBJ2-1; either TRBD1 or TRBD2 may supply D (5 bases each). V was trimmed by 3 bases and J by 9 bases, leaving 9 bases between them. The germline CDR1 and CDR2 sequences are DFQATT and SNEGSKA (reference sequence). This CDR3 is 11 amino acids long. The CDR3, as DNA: TGCAGTGCTAGCGCTGGGGGTGAGCAGTTCTTC. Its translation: CSASAGGEQFF.

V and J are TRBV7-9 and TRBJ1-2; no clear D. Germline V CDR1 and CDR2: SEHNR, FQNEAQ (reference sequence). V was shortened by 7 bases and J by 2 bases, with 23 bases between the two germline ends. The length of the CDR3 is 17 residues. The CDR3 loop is CASNAQTRVEFNYGYTF. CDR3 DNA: TGTGCCAGCAATGCGCAAACGAGGGTCGAGTTCAACTATGGCTACACCTTC. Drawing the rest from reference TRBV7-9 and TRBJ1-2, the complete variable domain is DTGVSQNPRHKITKRGQNVTFRCDPISEHNRLYWYRQTLGQGPEFLTYFQNEAQLEKSRLLSDRFSAERPKGSFSTLEIQRTEQGDSAMYLCASNAQTRVEFNYGYTFGSGTRLTVV.

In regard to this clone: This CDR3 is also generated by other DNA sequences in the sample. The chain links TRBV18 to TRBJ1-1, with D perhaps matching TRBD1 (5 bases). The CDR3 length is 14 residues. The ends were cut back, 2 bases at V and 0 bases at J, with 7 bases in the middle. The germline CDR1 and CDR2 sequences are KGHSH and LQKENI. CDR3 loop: CASSPLGVNTEAFF. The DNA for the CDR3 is TGTGCCAGCTCACCATTAGGGGTGAACACTGAAGCTTTCTTT.

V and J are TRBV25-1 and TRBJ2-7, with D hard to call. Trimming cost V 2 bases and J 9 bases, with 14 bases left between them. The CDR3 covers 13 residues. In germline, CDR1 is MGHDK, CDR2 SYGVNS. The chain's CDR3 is CASSEGQALGQYF. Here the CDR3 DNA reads TGTGCCAGCAGTGAAGGGCAGGCCTTAGGGCAGTACTTC.

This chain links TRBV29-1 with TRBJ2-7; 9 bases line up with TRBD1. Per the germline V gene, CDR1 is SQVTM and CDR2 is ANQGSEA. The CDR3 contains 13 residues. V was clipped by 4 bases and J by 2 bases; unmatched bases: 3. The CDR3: CSVVGTGTYEQYF. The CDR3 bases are TGCAGCGTTGTCGGGACAGGGACCTACGAGCAGTACTTC.

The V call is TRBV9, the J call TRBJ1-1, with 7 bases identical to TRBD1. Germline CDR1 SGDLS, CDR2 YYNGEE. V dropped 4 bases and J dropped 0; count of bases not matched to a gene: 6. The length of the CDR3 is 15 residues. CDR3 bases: TGTGCCAGCAGCCCAACAGGGGTCGTGAACACTGAAGCTTTCTTT. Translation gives CASSPTGVVNTEAFF.

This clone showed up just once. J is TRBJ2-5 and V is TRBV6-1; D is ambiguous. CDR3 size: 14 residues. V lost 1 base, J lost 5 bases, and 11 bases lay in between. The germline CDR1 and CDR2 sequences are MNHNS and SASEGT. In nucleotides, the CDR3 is TGTGCCAGCAGTGAAGGGTATCAAGGGGAGACCCAGTACTTC. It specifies CASSEGYQGETQYF.

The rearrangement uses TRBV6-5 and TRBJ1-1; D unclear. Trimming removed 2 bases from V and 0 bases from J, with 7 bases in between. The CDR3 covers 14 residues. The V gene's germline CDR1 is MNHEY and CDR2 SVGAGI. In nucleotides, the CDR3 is TGTGCCAGCAGTTACCAGATACTGAACACTGAAGCTTTCTTT. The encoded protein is CASSYQILNTEAFF.

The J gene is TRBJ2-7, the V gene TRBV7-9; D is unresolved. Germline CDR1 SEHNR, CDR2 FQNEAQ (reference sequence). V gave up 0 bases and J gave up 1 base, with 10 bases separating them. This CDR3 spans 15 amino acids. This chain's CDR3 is CASSLALRRSYEQYF. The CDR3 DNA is TGTGCCAGCAGCTTAGCGTTACGCCGATCCTACGAGCAGTACTTC.

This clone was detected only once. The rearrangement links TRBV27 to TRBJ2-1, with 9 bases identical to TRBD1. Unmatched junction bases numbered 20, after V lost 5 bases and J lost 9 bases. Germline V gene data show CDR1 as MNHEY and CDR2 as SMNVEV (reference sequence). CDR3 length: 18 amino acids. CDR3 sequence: CASSMITGGPPSASEQFF. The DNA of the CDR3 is TGTGCCAGCAGTATGATAACAGGGGGCCCCCCCAGTGCGAGTGAGCAGTTCTTC.

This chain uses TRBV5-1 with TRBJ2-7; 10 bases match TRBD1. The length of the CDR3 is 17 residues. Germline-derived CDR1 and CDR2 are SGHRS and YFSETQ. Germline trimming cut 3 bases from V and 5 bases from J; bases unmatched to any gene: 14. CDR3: CASSSGRQGASLHEQYF. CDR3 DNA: TGCGCCAGCAGCTCCGGGCGACAGGGGGCTTCGCTGCACGAGCAGTACTTC.

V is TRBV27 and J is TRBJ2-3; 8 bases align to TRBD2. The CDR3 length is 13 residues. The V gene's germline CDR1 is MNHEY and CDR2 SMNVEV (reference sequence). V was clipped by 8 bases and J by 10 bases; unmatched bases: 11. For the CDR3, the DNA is TGTGCCAGCTATAATATTATAGCGGGGCCGCAGTATTTT. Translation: CASYNIIAGPQYF.

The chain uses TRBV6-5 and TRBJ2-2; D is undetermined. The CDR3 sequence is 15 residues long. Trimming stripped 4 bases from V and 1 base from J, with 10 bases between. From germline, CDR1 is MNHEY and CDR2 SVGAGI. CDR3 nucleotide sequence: TGTGCCAGCAGTTTTCAGCCTTGGAACACCGGGGAGCTGTTTTTT. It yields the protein CASSFQPWNTGELFF.

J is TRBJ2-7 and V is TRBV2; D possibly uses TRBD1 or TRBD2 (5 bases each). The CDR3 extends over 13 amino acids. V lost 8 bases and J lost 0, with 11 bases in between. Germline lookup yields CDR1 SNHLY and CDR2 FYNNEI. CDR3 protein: CASCRDDSYEQYF. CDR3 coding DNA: TGTGCCAGCTGCCGGGACGACTCCTACGAGCAGTACTTC.

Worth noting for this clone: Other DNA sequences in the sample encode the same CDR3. This chain's CDR3 is CASSLGAQETQYF. The CDR3 DNA reads as TGCGCCAGCAGCTTGGGGGCCCAAGAGACCCAGTACTTC. The rearrangement joins TRBV5-1 to TRBJ2-5; D call uncertain. Germline V CDR1 and CDR2: SGHRS, YFSETQ. The CDR3 totals 13 residues. Trimming took off 0 bases at V and 1 base at J, with 4 bases between the two ends.